This paragraph covers one TCR beta chain sequence. What antigen it recognizes has not been identified. A junction end diverges from the germline sequence, so it may reflect a read error. This sample stems from a study of metastatic and nonmetastatic thyroid tumors (TCRdb year 2020). With respect to the entire study: For patients with malignant and with benign thyroid disease, the researchers compared repertoires between peripheral blood samples and tumor or nodule tissue samples. Results and caveats for the whole study, not just this receptor: TCR beta diversity was reported as significantly higher in malignant tumors than in benign nodules, in both blood and tumor samples.

CDR1 and CDR2, per the germline V gene (reference sequence), are LNHDA and SQIVND. The CDR3, from cysteine to phenylalanine, totals 14 residues. Solely the CDR3 DNA is kept, with 42 bases framed from the first base. None of the patients had been given any treatment before thyroid surgery. Patient clinical samples collected from about 2011 to 2018 were retrospectively analysed using T-cell receptor beta sequencing. Library method: PCR. Instrument used: Illumina HiSeq 4000. High-throughput sequencing was used to profile the CDR3 region of the TCR beta-chain in every patient. The paper's data handling went like this. The researchers built a classifier to tell apart papillary thyroid cancer patients with distant metastasis, based on CDR3 differences among clinicopathological groups. The Shannon index was used to assess repertoire diversity, and the Morisita-Horn index was used to assess tumor-blood repertoire similarity. TCRdb reran the public reads through fastp at Q25 and MiXCR, keeping productive beta chains. The V and J calls and clone size come from TCRdb's table, not from the authors' own analysis. The sample profile shows 3,600 or so clones; over 30% of them were found once. Of the sample, 31% falls within the top ten clones.

The V and J segments used are TRBV19 and TRBJ2-2; matching of 5 bases hints at TRBD2 as the D gene. Sequenced material: adjacent normal tissue. The clonotype originates from a male donor with papillary thyroid cancer or a benign thyroid nodule (not recorded which). Some clones in this sample may be carry-over from other donors' samples. The CDR3 here reads CASSPGGGHGELLF. The DNA is TGTGCCAGTAGTCCCGGCGGAGGTCACGGGGAGCTGCTTTTT.